The 12 T cell receptor beta chains reported below all come from one sample, sequenced in a study of blood T cell repertoires in COVID-19. TCRdb keeps only in-frame clones here, not all; method: immunoSEQ multiplex PCR. Of under 250,000 clones in the sample, around 83% were seen once. The source material was peripheral blood. Receptors originate from a woman aged 45-59 years with acute or convalescent COVID-19.

The chain carries TRBV13 and TRBJ2-7, with 11 bases identical to TRBD2. Germline CDR1 and CDR2: PRHDT and FYEKMQ (reference sequence). After removal of 5 bases from V and 4 bases from J, the junction contained 16 bases not matched to a gene. The CDR3 length is 18 residues. This chain's CDR3 is CASSPLASGRPPPYEQYF. In nucleotides, the CDR3 is TGTGCCAGCAGCCCCCTCGCTAGCGGGAGGCCCCCTCCTTACGAGCAGTACTTC.

This clone was recorded only once. The rearrangement uses TRBV7-9 and TRBJ2-5; no clear D gene. Trimming left V 10 bases short and J 5 bases short, with 17 bases between. The germline V gene has CDR1 SEHNR and CDR2 FQNEAQ (reference sequence). This CDR3 region has 13 residues. This CDR3 reads CATTNPSQETQYF. The CDR3 DNA reads TGTGCCACCACCAATCCTTCGCAGGAGACCCAGTACTTC.

The CDR3 DNA reads as TGTGCCAGCAGCCCCGACACAGGCACTGAAGCTTTCTTT. Translation: CASSPDTGTEAFF. This sequence joins TRBV13 and TRBJ1-1, with D possibly TRBD1 on 5 matching bases. This CDR3 contains 13 residues. CDR1 and CDR2 from the germline V gene are PRHDT and FYEKMQ (reference sequence). V shed 5 bases and J shed 4 bases, with 11 bases lying between them. The full variable domain, in which reference TRBV13 and TRBJ1-1 provide the parts outside the CDR3, is AAGVIQSPRHLIKEKRETATLKCYPIPRHDTVYWYQQGPGQDPQFLISFYEKMQSDKGSIPDRFSAQQFSDYHSELNMSSLELGDSALYFCASSPDTGTEAFFGQGTRLTVV.

The J gene is TRBJ2-7, the V gene TRBV5-6; D might be TRBD2 (6 bases). Germline values: CDR1 SGHDT, CDR2 YYEEEE. V shed 4 bases and J shed 5 bases, with 10 bases lying between them. The CDR3 is 12 residues long. CDR3: CASSATSNEQYF. The CDR3 DNA reads TGTGCCAGCAGCGCGACTAGTAACGAGCAGTACTTC.

With respect to this clone: Other DNA sequences of this sample code for an identical CDR3. The chain uses TRBV2 and TRBJ2-7; no clear D. The length of the CDR3 is 11 residues. Trimming left V 6 bases short and J 3 bases short, with 6 bases between. The V gene's germline CDR1 is SNHLY and CDR2 FYNNEI. CDR3: CASSYLYEQYF. CDR3 in DNA: TGTGCCAGCAGCTACCTCTACGAGCAGTACTTC.

This clone occurred once. This sequence joins TRBV24-1 and TRBJ1-2, with D maybe TRBD1 (5 bases). The V end was cut by 4 bases, the J end by 4 bases, with 9 bases between. Germline V lookup: CDR1 KGHDR, CDR2 SFDVKD. CDR3 length equals 13 residues. The CDR3 bases are TGTGCCACCAGTGAAACGGGGGGCTATGGCTACACCTTC. It encodes CATSETGGYGYTF.

The chain recombines TRBV6-5 with TRBJ2-7; 9 nucleotides match TRBD1. The CDR3 sequence is 14 residues long. V dropped 6 bases and J dropped 6; count of bases not matched to a gene: 9. Germline V CDR1 and CDR2: MNHEY, SVGAGI. The CDR3 coding sequence is TGTGCCAGCAGCGGACAGGGGAGCCCATCCGAGCAGTACTTC. Translated, it gives CASSGQGSPSEQYF.

The chain joins TRBV11-2 to TRBJ1-2; TRBD1 might be the D (5 bases). Trimming removed 2 bases at V and 8 bases at J, with 9 bases between. CDR3 length equals 12 residues. CDR1 and CDR2 (germline): SGHAT, FQNNGV. The CDR3 region has the DNA TGTGCCAGCAGCTTAATAGGGGTAGGCTACACCTTC. Its translation is CASSLIGVGYTF.

The V call is TRBV11-3, the J call TRBJ2-7, with TRBD1 matching over 11 bases. The trim removed 4 bases at V and 4 bases at J, leaving 0 bases unmatched. CDR1 and CDR2 from the germline V gene are SGHNT and YENEEA. The CDR3 length is 13 residues. The CDR3 sequence: CASSWDRGYEQYF. The CDR3 region has the DNA TGTGCCAGCAGCTGGGACAGGGGGTACGAGCAGTACTTC.

The chain is built from TRBV7-8 and TRBJ2-7; D is unresolved. V was trimmed by 1 base and J by 0 bases, leaving 16 bases between them. This CDR3 contains 17 residues. Germline values: CDR1 SGHVS, CDR2 FQNEAQ. For the CDR3, the DNA is TGTGCCAGCAGCTTAGACGGGTATGGTACTGCCTCCTACGAGCAGTACTTC. This codes for CASSLDGYGTASYEQYF.

This sequence joins TRBV11-3 and TRBJ2-2; TRBD2 might be the D (6 bases). Germline V CDR1 and CDR2: SGHNT, YENEEA. V shed 3 bases and J shed 4 bases, with 12 bases lying between them. The CDR3 consists of 15 residues. The CDR3 sequence is CASSFYQGGTGELFF. The CDR3 nucleotides are TGTGCCAGCAGCTTCTATCAGGGAGGCACCGGGGAGCTGTTTTTT. Based on the CDR3 plus reference TRBV11-3 and TRBJ2-2, the full variable domain is EAGVVQSPRYKIIEKKQPVAFWCNPISGHNTLYWYLQNLGQGPELLIRYENEEAVDDSQLPKDRFSAERLKGVDSTLKIQPAELGDSAVYLCASSFYQGGTGELFFGEGSRLTVL.

The V gene is TRBV4-1, the J gene TRBJ2-1; D possibly corresponds to TRBD2 (5 bases). Germline V CDR1 and CDR2: MGHRA, YSYEKL. The CDR3 has 16 amino acids. Trimming removed 0 bases at V and 10 bases at J, with 19 bases between. The CDR3, as DNA: TGCGCCAGCAGCCAAGACCCAGCGGTCAGCATGGGAGAGCAGTTCTTC. Encoded protein: CASSQDPAVSMGEQFF.